This TCR beta chain stems from a study of CD4 T cells in relation to SARS-CoV-2 and coronaviruses. Worth noting for this clone: Its antigen is not known.

Unexposed donor CD4+ T cells date from about 2011-2018, before the COVID-19 pandemic. After about 10 days of culture, CD4+ T cells were isolated. As cell numbers allowed, unexposed-donor CD4+ T cells faced SARS-CoV-2 S/N and four cold-coronavirus spikes. Half the medium was replaced with IL-2 medium on days 3 and 7. Sequencing used immunoSEQ multiplex PCR; TCRdb keeps in-frame clones, though not all of them. In the table there are roughly 24,000 clones, around 76% of which are singletons. CDR3 length equals 12 residues. The V end was cut by 3 bases, the J end by 5 bases, with 5 bases between. Germline V gives CDR1 MNHEY, CDR2 SMNVEV (reference sequence).

The chain links TRBV27 to TRBJ2-1, with D hard to call. The sample taken for sequencing was CD4+ T cells from PBMCs, cultured in vitro. The origin of this receptor is a human donor in good health. The CDR3 here is CASSFPNNEQFF. CDR3 coding DNA: TGTGCCAGCAGTTTCCCAAACAATGAGCAGTTCTTC.